The 8 T cell receptor beta chains below come from one sample, sequenced in a study of ipilimumab plus nivolumab after autologous stem cell transplantation. Clones were read by immunoSEQ multiplex PCR, and TCRdb kept only the in-frame ones, dropping some. Of some 17,000 clones in the sample, 71% are singletons; the top ten hold less than 25%. The material was PBMCs, obtained in a trial of ipilimumab plus nivolumab as post-transplant consolidation. These receptors came from a male donor with diffuse large B-cell lymphoma.

This clone was seen just once. The rearrangement links TRBV7-9 to TRBJ2-7; the D gene is possibly TRBD1 (5 bases). Deletions cut 2 bases from V and 0 bases from J, with 11 bases between. The CDR3 extends over 15 amino acids. Per the germline V gene, CDR1 is SEHNR and CDR2 is FQNEAQ (reference sequence). The CDR3: CASSLNWGRSYEQYF. The CDR3 DNA is TGTGCCAGCAGCTTAAACTGGGGCCGCTCCTACGAGCAGTACTTC.

CDR3 sequence (DNA): TGTGCCAGCAGCTTAGGACTAGCGGGAGGGAACTTTTACTACAATGAGCAGTTCTTC. Amino acids: CASSLGLAGGNFYYNEQFF. The gene calls are TRBV11-2 and TRBJ2-1; the match to TRBD2 covers 14 bases. V trimming: 1 base; J trimming: 3 bases; junction bases outside the gene matches: 8. CDR1 is SGHAT, CDR2 FQNNGV, per germline. The CDR3 has 19 amino acids.

V is TRBV14 and J is TRBJ2-7, with TRBD2 matching 7 bases. Germline CDR1 SGHDN, CDR2 FVKESK. This CDR3 comprises 14 residues. J gave up 0 bases and V 5 bases, and 4 bases lay outside the gene matches. The CDR3 DNA sequence: TGTGCCAGCAGCAACCGGGACTACTCCTACGAGCAGTACTTC. It specifies CASSNRDYSYEQYF.

The chain uses TRBV9 and TRBJ1-2; weak D call: TRBD1 (5 bases). Germline V gene lookup returns CDR1 SGDLS and CDR2 YYNGEE. The CDR3 has 13 residues. Trimming pared 2 bases from V and 4 bases from J, leaving 9 bases between. The CDR3 protein is CASSVGQGYGYTF. The CDR3 region has the DNA TGTGCCAGCAGCGTGGGTCAGGGCTATGGCTACACCTTC.

Only one count was recorded for this clone. V is TRBV5-5 and J is TRBJ2-1; either TRBD1 or TRBD2 may supply D (5 bases each). This CDR3 contains 13 residues. Germline CDR1 is SGHKS and CDR2 is YYEKEE (reference sequence). V lost 2 bases and J lost 6, with 9 bases in between. The DNA for the CDR3 is TGTGCCAGCAGCTTCGGGACCCTCAATGAGCAGTTCTTC. Encoded protein: CASSFGTLNEQFF.

The CDR3 DNA reads TGTGCCAGCAGCAAACTGGGCAGGAGCTCTGGAAACACCATATATTTT. Translation: CASSKLGRSSGNTIYF. This chain links TRBV21-1 with TRBJ1-3. TRBV21-1 is an annotated pseudogene. CDR3 size: 16 residues.

Note on this clone: The sample carries other DNA sequences with the same CDR3. The rearrangement links TRBV11-2 to TRBJ2-7; 14 nucleotides agree with TRBD2. V lost 3 bases and J lost 0; bases outside the gene matches: 1. Germline loops: CDR1 SGHAT, CDR2 FQNNGV. The CDR3 length is 16 residues. CDR3 DNA: TGTGCCAGCAGCTTCGGGACTAGCGGGAGCTCCTACGAGCAGTACTTC. Translated, it gives CASSFGTSGSSYEQYF.

V and J are TRBV5-5 and TRBJ2-7, with D unclear. There are 15 residues in the CDR3. CDR1 is SGHKS and CDR2 is YYEKEE in the germline V gene (reference sequence). The V end lost 4 bases, the J end lost 2 bases, and 16 bases lay between the germline ends. CDR3 protein: CASSRNGSPAYEQYF. The CDR3 bases are TGTGCCAGCAGCCGAAACGGGTCCCCTGCCTACGAGCAGTACTTC.